Following are 25 T cell receptor beta chains from one sample sequenced in a study of Graves' ophthalmopathy and Graves' hyperthyroidism. CDR3 regions of TCR beta were amplified from RNA transcripts. The workflow started with a first-round RT-PCR run with HTBI primers and then moved on to a second-round multiplex PCR. TCRdb fed the multiplex PCR reads into MiXCR, producing one record per CDR3 protein. The top ten hold 7.5% to 10% of the sample, which has approximately 150,000 distinct CDR3 sequences, 39% seen once. Sequencing used peripheral blood. These receptors were collected from a man under 40 with Graves' ophthalmopathy.

This clonotype turned up a few times. This chain uses TRBV27 with TRBJ1-6; D is possibly TRBD1 (5 bases). Germline V CDR1 and CDR2: MNHEY, SMNVEV (reference sequence). Trimming took off 5 bases at V and 2 bases at J, with 10 bases between the two ends. This CDR3 is 15 amino acids long. Here the CDR3 DNA reads TGTGCCAGCAGTCCAACCAGGGCCTATAATTCACCCCTCCACTTT. This codes for CASSPTRAYNSPLHF.

The V gene is TRBV28, the J gene TRBJ2-7, with 13 bases lining up with TRBD2. The CDR3 covers 17 residues. The V segment lost 5 bases and the J segment 3 bases; nucleotides outside the gene matches: 10. Germline CDR1 is MDHEN and CDR2 is SYDVKM. In DNA, the CDR3 is TGTGCCAGCAGTCAACCCTCGACTAGCGGGAGGTTCTACGAGCAGTACTTC. Amino acids: CASSQPSTSGRFYEQYF.

This clonotype was seen ten or more times. The V call is TRBV7-8, the J call TRBJ1-6; 8 nucleotides line up with TRBD1. The junction had 9 bases not matched to a gene; V was cut back by 4 bases and J by 7 bases. The CDR3 is 16 amino acids. Per germline, CDR1 SGHVS and CDR2 FQNEAQ. The CDR3 sequence: CASSSQGATRNSPLHF. Written as DNA, the CDR3 is TGTGCCAGCAGCTCCCAGGGGGCTACCAGGAATTCACCCCTCCACTTT.

This clonotype occurred many times. The chain recombines TRBV29-1 with TRBJ1-2; D call uncertain. Germline assignment: CDR1 SQVTM and CDR2 ANQGSEA. The V gene lost 0 bases and the J gene lost 6 bases, with 11 bases spanning the gap. The CDR3 has 13 amino acids. The CDR3 reads CSVEDRIIDGYTF. The CDR3, as DNA: TGCAGCGTTGAAGACAGGATTATCGATGGCTACACCTTC.

CDR3 sequence (DNA): TGTGCCAGCAGTTTACAGGGACACTTGAACACTGAAGCTTTCTTT. Amino acid sequence: CASSLQGHLNTEAFF. The chain is built from TRBV12-3 or TRBV12-4 and TRBJ1-1, with TRBD1 as a possible D gene (6 bases). Trimming took off 2 bases at V and 0 bases at J, with 10 bases between the two ends. This CDR3 spans 15 amino acids.

V gene TRBV7-2 combines with J gene TRBJ2-5; 15 positions agree with TRBD2. This CDR3 contains 16 residues. V dropped 1 base and J dropped 5; count of bases not matched to a gene: 2. Per germline, CDR1 SGHTA and CDR2 FQGNSA. In nucleotides, the CDR3 is TGTGCCAGCAGCTTAGGCGGACTAGCGGGAGGGGAGACCCAGTACTTC. Residues: CASSLGGLAGGETQYF.

CDR3 DNA sequence: TGCAGCGTTGTTTCAGGGTCTGGAAACACCATATATTTT. It encodes CSVVSGSGNTIYF. The rearrangement uses TRBV29-1 and TRBJ1-3, with D maybe TRBD1 (5 bases). Germline lookup yields CDR1 SQVTM and CDR2 ANQGSEA. The CDR3 extends over 13 amino acids. Trimming removed 4 bases from V and 1 base from J, with 8 bases in between.

The rearrangement links TRBV6-2 or TRBV6-3 to TRBJ1-6; D unresolved. This CDR3 comprises 11 residues. Trimming took off 5 bases at V and 8 bases at J, with 4 bases between the two ends. Germline CDR1 is MNHEY and CDR2 is SVGEGT. CDR3 in amino acids: CASSQDSPLHF. Here the CDR3 DNA reads TGTGCCAGCAGTCAAGATTCACCCCTCCACTTT.

The V call is TRBV6-2 or TRBV6-3, the J call TRBJ1-5; D not certain. Trimming stripped 7 bases from V and 3 bases from J, with 28 bases between. Germline CDR1 is MNHEY and CDR2 is SVGEGT. CDR3 length: 19 residues. The DNA of the CDR3 is TGTGCCAGCATCCGCCCCACCCGGCAACAACGGCTAGTCAATCAGCCCCAGCATTTT. This translates into CASIRPTRQQRLVNQPQHF.

This clonotype was counted at least ten times. The chain couples TRBV6-5 to TRBJ1-1; 8 nucleotides match TRBD1. Unmatched junction bases numbered 5, after V lost 5 bases and J lost 6 bases. The CDR3 totals 13 residues. Germline loops: CDR1 MNHEY, CDR2 SVGAGI. The chain's CDR3 is CASSRQGTPEAFF. CDR3 DNA sequence: TGTGCCAGCAGTCGACAGGGGACTCCTGAAGCTTTCTTT.

The chain is built from TRBV10-3 and TRBJ1-2, with no clear D. Trimming stripped 8 bases from V and 6 bases from J, with 16 bases between. Germline CDR1 is ENHRY and CDR2 is SYGVKD. This CDR3 spans 13 amino acids. CDR3 protein: CAISEHPLHGYTF. As DNA, the CDR3 is TGTGCCATCTCGGAACACCCCCTTCATGGCTACACCTTC.

The sample holds many counts of this clonotype. The chain links TRBV9 to TRBJ2-7; 7 positions agree with TRBD2. This CDR3 is built from 14 residues. Losses at the gene ends were 0 bases for V and 1 base for J; bases not matched to a gene: 1. CDR1 is SGDLS, CDR2 YYNGEE, per germline. The CDR3 bases are TGTGCCAGCAGCGTAGACGGGAGGTCCTACGAGCAGTACTTC. As protein: CASSVDGRSYEQYF.

This clonotype was seen at least ten times. The V and J genes are TRBV30 and TRBJ2-4; the D gene could be TRBD1 or TRBD2 (5 bases each). Looked up from germline, CDR1 is GTSNPN and CDR2 is SVGIG (reference sequence). This CDR3 has 11 amino acids. CDR3 bases: TGTGCAAACCGGGACGCCGACATTCAGTACTTC. This codes for CANRDADIQYF.

This clonotype was seen many times. The chain has TRBV7-8 and TRBJ2-7; 7 bases align to TRBD1. Germline assignment: CDR1 SGHVS and CDR2 FQNEAQ. The junction had 4 bases not matched to a gene; V was cut back by 6 bases and J by 2 bases. This CDR3 region has 13 residues. For the CDR3, the DNA is TGTGCCAGCAGTCTAGGGGGCCCCTACGAGCAGTACTTC. Protein sequence: CASSLGGPYEQYF.

This clonotype came up many times. This chain joins TRBV2 and TRBJ2-7; 10 nucleotides match TRBD2. Unmatched junction bases numbered 5, after V lost 1 base and J lost 2 bases. Looked up from germline, CDR1 is SNHLY and CDR2 is FYNNEI. The CDR3 covers 16 residues. CDR3 sequence (DNA): TGTGCCAGCAGTGAAGAACTAGCGGGGCTTACCTACGAGCAGTACTTC. The encoded protein is CASSEELAGLTYEQYF. The full variable domain, in which reference TRBV2 and TRBJ2-7 provide the parts outside the CDR3, is EPEVTQTPSHQVTQMGQEVILRCVPISNHLYFYWYRQILGQKVEFLVSFYNNEISEKSEIFDDQFSVERPDGSNFTLKIRSTKLEDSAMYFCASSEELAGLTYEQYFGPGTRLTVT.

The genes are TRBV6-2 or TRBV6-3 and TRBJ2-7, with D perhaps TRBD1 or TRBD2 (5 bases each). Germline CDR1 MNHEY, CDR2 SVGEGT. This CDR3 comprises 14 residues. Between the trimmed V and J ends, which lost 2 bases and 3 bases, there was a span of 11 bases. In DNA, the CDR3 is TGTGCCAGCAGTTACGTAAGGGGAGACTACGAGCAGTACTTC. Its translation is CASSYVRGDYEQYF.

This clonotype was detected only a few times. The V gene is TRBV12-3 or TRBV12-4, the J gene TRBJ1-1; no clear D. Trimming took 5 bases from V and 0 from J, leaving 10 bases between them. The CDR3 contains 14 residues. The CDR3 sequence is CASSPPPVNTEAFF. The CDR3 nucleotides read TGTGCCAGCAGTCCCCCGCCGGTGAACACTGAAGCTTTCTTT.

This clonotype was seen many times. This chain connects TRBV15 to TRBJ1-5, with unresolved D. The CDR3 covers 14 residues. The germline V gene has CDR1 LNHNV and CDR2 YYDKDF (reference sequence). V was pared by 1 base and J by 6 bases, with 10 bases between. The CDR3 protein is CATSRVALGQPQHF. Here the CDR3 DNA reads TGTGCCACCAGCAGAGTGGCACTCGGTCAGCCCCAGCATTTT.

This clonotype was counted between two and nine times. The chain's CDR3 is CASSYLAGGEQYF. The CDR3 bases are TGTGCCAGCAGCTACCTAGCGGGAGGCGAGCAGTACTTC. The J gene is TRBJ2-7, the V gene TRBV7-2; 11 bases are shared with TRBD2. V was pared by 4 bases and J by 6 bases, with 2 bases of the junction left unmatched. From germline, CDR1 is SGHTA and CDR2 FQGNSA. The CDR3 covers 13 residues.

V usage is TRBV6-5 and J usage is TRBJ1-3; D is ambiguous. The CDR3 runs to 16 residues. V was clipped by 0 bases and J by 4 bases, with 13 bases between them. CDR1 is MNHEY, CDR2 SVGAGI, per germline. The CDR3 bases are TGTGCCAGCAGTTACTCCCCAGGAGGAACGGGAAACACCATATATTTT. Translation: CASSYSPGGTGNTIYF.

This rearrangement joins TRBV7-2 to TRBJ2-7, with D hard to call. The germline CDR1 and CDR2 sequences are SGHTA and FQGNSA. The V end was cut by 5 bases, the J end by 5 bases, with 13 bases between. The CDR3 loop spans 13 amino acids. The CDR3 is CASSQPWADEQYF. The CDR3 bases are TGTGCCAGCAGCCAACCGTGGGCGGACGAGCAGTACTTC.

Ten or more counts support this clonotype. The chain couples TRBV6-1 to TRBJ1-1; D gene uncertain. Germline V gene lookup returns CDR1 MNHNS and CDR2 SASEGT. The V end lost 8 bases, the J end lost 2 bases, and 12 bases lay between the germline ends. This CDR3 comprises 13 residues. The CDR3 loop is CASGKRQNTEAFF. CDR3 DNA: TGTGCCAGCGGTAAAAGGCAAAACACTGAAGCTTTCTTT.

The chain has TRBV27 and TRBJ2-6; TRBD1 is a possible D gene (5 bases). V was clipped by 6 bases and J by 0 bases, with 15 bases between them. CDR1 and CDR2 (germline): MNHEY, SMNVEV (reference sequence). This CDR3 contains 17 residues. CDR3 in amino acids: CASRPGRQGSGANVLTF. Here the CDR3 DNA reads TGTGCCAGCAGACCCGGGCGGCAGGGCTCTGGGGCCAACGTCCTGACTTTC.

The chain recombines TRBV12-3 or TRBV12-4 with TRBJ2-7; 8 nucleotides line up with TRBD1. V shed 1 base, J shed 4 bases, and the junction held 3 bases outside the gene matches. This CDR3 has 14 residues. Written as DNA, the CDR3 is TGTGCCAGCAGTTTAGGGACAGGGAGGTACGAGCAGTACTTC. It yields the protein CASSLGTGRYEQYF.

The CDR3 nucleotides read TGTGCCAGCACGACAACCCGTGCCACAGATACGCAGTATTTT. Protein: CASTTTRATDTQYF. The chain uses TRBV11-3 and TRBJ2-3; no clear D gene. The V gene's germline CDR1 is SGHNT and CDR2 YENEEA. This CDR3 has 14 amino acids. V was trimmed by 7 bases and J by 2 bases, leaving 13 bases between them.